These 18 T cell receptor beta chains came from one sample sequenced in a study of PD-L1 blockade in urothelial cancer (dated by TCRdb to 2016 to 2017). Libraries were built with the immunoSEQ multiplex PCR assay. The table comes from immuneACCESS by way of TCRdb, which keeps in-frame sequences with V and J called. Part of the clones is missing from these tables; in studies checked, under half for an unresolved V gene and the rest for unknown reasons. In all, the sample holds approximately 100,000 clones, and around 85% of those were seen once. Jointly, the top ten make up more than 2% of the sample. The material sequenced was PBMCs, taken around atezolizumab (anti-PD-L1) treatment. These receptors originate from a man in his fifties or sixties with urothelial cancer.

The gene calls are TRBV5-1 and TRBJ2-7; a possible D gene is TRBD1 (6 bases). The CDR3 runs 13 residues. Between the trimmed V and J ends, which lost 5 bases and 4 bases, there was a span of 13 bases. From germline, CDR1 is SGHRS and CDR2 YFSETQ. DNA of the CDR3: TGCGCCAGCAGGCCCGCGAGGGGGTACGAGCAGTACTTC. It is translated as CASRPARGYEQYF.

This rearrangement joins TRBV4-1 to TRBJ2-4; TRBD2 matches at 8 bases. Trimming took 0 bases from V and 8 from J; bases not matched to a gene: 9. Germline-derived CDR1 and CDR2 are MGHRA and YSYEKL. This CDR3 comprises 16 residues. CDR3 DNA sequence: TGCGCCAGCAGCCAAGAGGAAAGAAGGCGGGGGGACATTCAGTACTTC. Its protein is CASSQEERRRGDIQYF.

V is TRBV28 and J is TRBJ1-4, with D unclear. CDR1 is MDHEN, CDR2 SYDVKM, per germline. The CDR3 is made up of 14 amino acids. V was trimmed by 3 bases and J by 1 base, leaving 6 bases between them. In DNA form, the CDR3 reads TGTGCCAGCAGTTTCTATGGAACTAATGAAAAACTGTTTTTT. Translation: CASSFYGTNEKLFF.

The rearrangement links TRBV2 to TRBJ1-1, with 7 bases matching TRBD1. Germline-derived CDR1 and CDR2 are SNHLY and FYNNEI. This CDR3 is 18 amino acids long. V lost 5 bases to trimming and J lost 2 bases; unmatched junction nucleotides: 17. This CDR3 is CASSLRGVVGQKNTEAFF. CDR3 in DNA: TGTGCCAGCAGTCTCCGGGGTGTAGTGGGACAGAAAAACACTGAAGCTTTCTTT.

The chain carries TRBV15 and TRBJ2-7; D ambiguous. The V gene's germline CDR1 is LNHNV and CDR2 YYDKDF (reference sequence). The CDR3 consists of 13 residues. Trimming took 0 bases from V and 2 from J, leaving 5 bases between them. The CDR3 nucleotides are TGTGCCACCAGCAGAGAGCTAGCCTACGAGCAGTACTTC. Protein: CATSRELAYEQYF.

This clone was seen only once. The CDR3 region has the DNA TGTGCCAGCGCGACAGGGGCTAGCGGGACAGAGACCCAGTACTTC. This encodes CASATGASGTETQYF. V gene TRBV28 combines with J gene TRBJ2-5, with D perhaps TRBD2 (9 bases). The V and J ends lost 8 bases and 4 bases respectively, with 20 bases between them. The CDR3 totals 15 residues. CDR1 and CDR2 (germline): MDHEN, SYDVKM.

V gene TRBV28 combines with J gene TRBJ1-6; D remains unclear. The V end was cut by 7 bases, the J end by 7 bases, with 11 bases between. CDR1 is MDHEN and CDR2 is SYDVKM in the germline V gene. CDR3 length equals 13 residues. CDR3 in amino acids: CASKILQNSPLHF. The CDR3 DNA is TGTGCCAGCAAGATTCTTCAGAATTCACCCCTCCACTTT.

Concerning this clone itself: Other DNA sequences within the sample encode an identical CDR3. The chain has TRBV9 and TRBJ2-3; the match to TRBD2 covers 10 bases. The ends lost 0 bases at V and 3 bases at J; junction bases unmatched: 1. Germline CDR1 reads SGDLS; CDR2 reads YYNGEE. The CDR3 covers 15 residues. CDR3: CASSVGLAGTDTQYF. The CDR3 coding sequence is TGTGCCAGCAGCGTAGGACTAGCGGGTACAGATACGCAGTATTTT.

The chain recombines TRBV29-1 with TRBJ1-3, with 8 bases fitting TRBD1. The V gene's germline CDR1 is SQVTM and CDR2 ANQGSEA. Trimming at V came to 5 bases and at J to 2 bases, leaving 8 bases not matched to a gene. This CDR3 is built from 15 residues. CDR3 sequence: CSVRDRRSPGNTIYF. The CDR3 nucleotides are TGCAGCGTTAGGGACAGGCGCTCTCCTGGAAACACCATATATTTT.

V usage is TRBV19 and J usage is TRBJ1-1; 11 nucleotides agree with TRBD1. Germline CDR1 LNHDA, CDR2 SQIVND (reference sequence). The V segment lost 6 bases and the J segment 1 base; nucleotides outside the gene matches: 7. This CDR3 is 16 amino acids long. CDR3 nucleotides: TGTGCCAGTAGAACCGGGACAGGGGGTGGGAACACTGAAGCTTTCTTT. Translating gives CASRTGTGGGNTEAFF.

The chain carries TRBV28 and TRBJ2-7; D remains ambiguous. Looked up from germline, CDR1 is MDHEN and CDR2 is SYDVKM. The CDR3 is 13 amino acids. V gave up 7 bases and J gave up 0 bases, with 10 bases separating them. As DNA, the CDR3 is TGTGCCAGCACCCCGGCAGGCTCCTACGAGCAGTACTTC. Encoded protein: CASTPAGSYEQYF.

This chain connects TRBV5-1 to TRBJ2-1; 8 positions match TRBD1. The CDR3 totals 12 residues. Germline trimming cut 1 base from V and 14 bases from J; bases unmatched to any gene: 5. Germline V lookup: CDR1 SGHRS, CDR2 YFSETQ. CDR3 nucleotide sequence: TGCGCCAGCAGCTTGTCAGGGACAGGCAAGTTCTTC. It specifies CASSLSGTGKFF.

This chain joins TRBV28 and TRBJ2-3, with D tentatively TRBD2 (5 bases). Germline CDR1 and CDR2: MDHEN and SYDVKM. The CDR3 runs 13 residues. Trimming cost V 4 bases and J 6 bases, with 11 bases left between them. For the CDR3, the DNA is TGTGCCAGCAGTTCACCGGAGGACGATACGCAGTATTTT. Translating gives CASSSPEDDTQYF.

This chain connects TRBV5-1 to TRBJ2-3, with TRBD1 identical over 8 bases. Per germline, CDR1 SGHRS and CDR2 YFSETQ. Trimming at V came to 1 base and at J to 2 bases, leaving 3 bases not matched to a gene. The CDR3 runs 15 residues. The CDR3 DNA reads TGCGCCAGCAGCTTGTGGGACAGGTCCACAGATACGCAGTATTTT. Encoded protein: CASSLWDRSTDTQYF.

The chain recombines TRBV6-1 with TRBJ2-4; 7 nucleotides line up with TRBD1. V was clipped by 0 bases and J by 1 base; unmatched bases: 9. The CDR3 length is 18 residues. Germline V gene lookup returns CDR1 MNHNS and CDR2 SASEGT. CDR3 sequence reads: CASSEAAKGAVAKNIQYF. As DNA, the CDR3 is TGTGCCAGCAGTGAAGCGGCGAAGGGGGCTGTGGCCAAAAACATTCAGTACTTC.

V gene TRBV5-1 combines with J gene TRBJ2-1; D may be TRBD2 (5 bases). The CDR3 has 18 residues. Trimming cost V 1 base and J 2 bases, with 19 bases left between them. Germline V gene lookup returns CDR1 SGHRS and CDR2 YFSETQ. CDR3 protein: CASSLIGERGFTYNEQFF. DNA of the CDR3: TGCGCCAGCAGCTTGATCGGTGAACGCGGGTTCACCTACAATGAGCAGTTCTTC. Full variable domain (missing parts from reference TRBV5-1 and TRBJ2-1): KAGVTQTPRYLIKTRGQQVTLSCSPISGHRSVSWYQQTPGQGLQFLFEYFSETQRNKGNFPGRFSGRQFSNSRSEMNVSTLELGDSALYLCASSLIGERGFTYNEQFFGPGTRLTVL.

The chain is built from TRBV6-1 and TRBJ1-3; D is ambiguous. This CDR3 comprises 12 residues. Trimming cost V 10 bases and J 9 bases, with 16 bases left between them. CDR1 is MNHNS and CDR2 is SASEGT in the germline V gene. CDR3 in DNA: TGTGCCATCCAGTCCGCCCGGAGCACCATATATTTT. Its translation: CAIQSARSTIYF.

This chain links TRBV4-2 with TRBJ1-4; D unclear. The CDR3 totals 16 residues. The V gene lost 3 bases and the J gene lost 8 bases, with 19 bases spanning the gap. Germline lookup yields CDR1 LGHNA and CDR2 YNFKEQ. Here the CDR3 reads CASSQDIRGRGEKLFF. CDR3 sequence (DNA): TGTGCCAGCAGCCAGGATATAAGAGGTCGGGGAGAAAAACTGTTTTTT.